Each of the 3 T cell receptor beta chains below was sequenced from the same sample in a study of cytomegalovirus exposure and HLA in healthy donors. This PCR relied on a set of 60 Vbeta primers and 13 Jbeta primers. Sequencing used immunoSEQ multiplex PCR; TCRdb keeps in-frame clones, though not all of them. The sample yields 150,000 to 200,000 clones, approximately 85% seen once. Sequenced input: PBMCs. The source is a man aged 18 to 35 in good health and CMV-seronegative.

The chain combines TRBV6-5 with TRBJ1-5, with unresolved D. The V gene lost 0 bases and the J gene lost 5 bases, with 5 bases spanning the gap. From germline, CDR1 is MNHEY and CDR2 SVGAGI. CDR3 length equals 13 residues. CDR3 in DNA: TGTGCCAGCAGTTACTCGCGGGATCAGCCCCAGCATTTT. This translates into CASSYSRDQPQHF.

This clone was found a few times. This chain joins TRBV11-2 and TRBJ1-1; 8 bases map to TRBD1. Germline-derived CDR1 and CDR2 are SGHAT and FQNNGV. The CDR3 contains 15 residues. Trimming at V came to 5 bases and at J to 1 base, leaving 6 bases not matched to a gene. CDR3 sequence reads: CASSTMGTGNTEAFF. CDR3 DNA sequence: TGTGCCAGCAGCACAATGGGGACAGGGAACACTGAAGCTTTCTTT.

J is TRBJ2-1 and V is TRBV29-1, with a tentative D call TRBD2 (6 bases). The length of the CDR3 is 15 residues. V lost 4 bases, J lost 1 base, and 14 bases lay in between. CDR1 and CDR2 from the germline V gene are SQVTM and ANQGSEA. In nucleotides, the CDR3 is TGCAGCGTTGCTGCTAGCGTCCCATCCTACAATGAGCAGTTCTTC. As protein: CSVAASVPSYNEQFF.